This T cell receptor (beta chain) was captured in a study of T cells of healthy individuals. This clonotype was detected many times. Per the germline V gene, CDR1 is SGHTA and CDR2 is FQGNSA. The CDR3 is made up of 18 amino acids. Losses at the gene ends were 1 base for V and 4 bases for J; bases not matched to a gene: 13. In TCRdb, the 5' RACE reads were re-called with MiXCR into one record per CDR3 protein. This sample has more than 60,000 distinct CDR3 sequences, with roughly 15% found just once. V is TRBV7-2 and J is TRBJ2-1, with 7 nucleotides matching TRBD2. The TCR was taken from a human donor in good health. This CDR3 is CASSLVPGRASGYNEQFF. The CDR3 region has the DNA TGTGCCAGCAGCTTAGTGCCGGGAAGGGCTAGCGGTTACAATGAGCAGTTCTTC.